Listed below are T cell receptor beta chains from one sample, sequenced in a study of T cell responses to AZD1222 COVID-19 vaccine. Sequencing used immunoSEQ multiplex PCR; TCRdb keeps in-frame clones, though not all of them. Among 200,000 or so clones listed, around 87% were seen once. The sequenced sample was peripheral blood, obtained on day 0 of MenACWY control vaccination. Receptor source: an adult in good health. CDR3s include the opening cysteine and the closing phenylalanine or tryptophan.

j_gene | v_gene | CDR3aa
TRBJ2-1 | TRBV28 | CAAADITAGGFNEQFF
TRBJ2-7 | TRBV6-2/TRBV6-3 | CASSRPPGAGSSYEQYF
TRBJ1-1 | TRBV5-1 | CASSLNLRGMNTEAFF
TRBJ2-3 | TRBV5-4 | CASSPGTEKTDTQYF
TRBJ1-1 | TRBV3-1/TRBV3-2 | CASRVTGSPAFF
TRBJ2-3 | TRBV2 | CASSEARASSTDTQYF
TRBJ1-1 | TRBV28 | CASNQDRDNTEAFF
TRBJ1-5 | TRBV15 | CATSRTGRINQPQHF
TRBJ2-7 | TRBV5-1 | CASSLGPFDSIEQYF
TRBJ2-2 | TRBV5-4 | CASSLYGRDTGELFF
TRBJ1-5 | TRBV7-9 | CASSFGTGVHQPQHF
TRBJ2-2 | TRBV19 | CASSPTGLNTGELFF
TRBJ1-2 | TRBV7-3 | CASSQGPNYGYTF
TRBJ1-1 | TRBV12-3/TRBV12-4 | CASRMGLFAEAFF
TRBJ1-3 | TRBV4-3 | CASSQETDRVNLGNTIYF
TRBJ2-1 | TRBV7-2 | CASSLASGLAGDREQFF
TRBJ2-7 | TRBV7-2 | CASSLMLGTNYEQYF
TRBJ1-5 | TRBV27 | CASSSSRGRNQPQHF
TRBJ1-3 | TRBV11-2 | CASSVQGDPGNTIYF
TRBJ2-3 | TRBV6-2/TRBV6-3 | CASSYKDTDTQYF
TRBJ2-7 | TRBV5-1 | CASSLATDRGSEQYF
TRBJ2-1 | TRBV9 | CASSVASGTNEQFF
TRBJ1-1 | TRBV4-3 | CASSQDKWAGEGLWVNTEAFF
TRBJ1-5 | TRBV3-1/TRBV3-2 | CASSLGGDWNQPQHF
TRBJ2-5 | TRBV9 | CASSVSPEETQYF
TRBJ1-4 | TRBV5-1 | CASSRTGDEKLFF
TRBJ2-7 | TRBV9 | CASSVEPAGSYEQYF
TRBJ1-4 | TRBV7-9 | CASSLNQGQGWVKLFF
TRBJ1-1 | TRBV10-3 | CAISEGVSLNTEAFF
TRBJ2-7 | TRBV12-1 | CASSPQGTSGDLSYEQYF
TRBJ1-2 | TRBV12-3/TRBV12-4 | CASSLVTDYGYTF
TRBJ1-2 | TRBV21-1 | CASSKRNGLGGVKGYTF
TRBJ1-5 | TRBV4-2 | CASSQVANQPQHF
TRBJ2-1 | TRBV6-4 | CASSSTSGESGEQFF
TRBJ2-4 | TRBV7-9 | CASSLGRGAKNIQYF
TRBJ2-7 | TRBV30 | CAWSGLTGALHYEQYF
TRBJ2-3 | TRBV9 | CASSVAGPLEDTQYF
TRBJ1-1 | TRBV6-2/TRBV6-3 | CASSFTGGYTEAFF
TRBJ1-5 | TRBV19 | CASSIEGQGANQPQHF
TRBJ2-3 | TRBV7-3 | CASTEGAGADTQYF
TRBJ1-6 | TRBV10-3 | CATNEGALNNSPLHF
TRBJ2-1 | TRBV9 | CASSARLAGDRNEQFF